The source of this T cell receptor (beta chain) is a study of T-cell reconstitution after alpha-beta-depleted transplantation in children. Notes on the study in general: Most T-cell counts and diversity one year after the transplant came from T cells that were newly produced. Reports say that about two months after transplant, the alpha-beta T cells came out of several hundred graft clones that had expanded. Some patients' high day-60 TCRbeta diversity was traced to surviving recipient T cells and thymic progenitors.

CDR1 and CDR2 (germline): KGHSH, LQKENI. The germline V and J ends were trimmed by 1 base and 5 bases, with 21 bases remaining between them. The CDR3 totals 18 residues. This clonotype was picked up a small number of times. Its specificity is not known. TCRbeta library preparation incorporated unique molecular identifiers. TCRdb passed the PCR reads through MiXCR, listing each CDR3 protein once. Among about 200,000 distinct CDR3 sequences, roughly 6.5% were seen once, and the ten largest hold under 5%. The receptor was derived from a girl under three years old with combined immunodeficiency, due to receive a stem cell transplant. J is TRBJ2-1 and V is TRBV18; the D gene is possibly TRBD1 (6 bases). Sequencing was performed on PBMCs, taken before TCRalphabeta/CD19-depleted stem cell transplant. The CDR3 DNA is TGTGCCAGCTCACCACGAGGATCGACAGGACCTTCTAACAATGAGCAGTTCTTC. This encodes CASSPRGSTGPSNNEQFF.